This TCR beta chain is drawn from a study of blood T cell repertoires in COVID-19. As for the study in general: PBMCs, B-cell-depleted T cells, or T cells provided the cDNA or gDNA that made up the material.

Authors' methods: Nucleated cell counts were estimated from reference gene primer amplification. TCRdb's table, derived via immunoSEQ multiplex PCR, lists solely in-frame clones and lacks some. The V and J calls and clone size come from that table; D and trimming were worked out from the DNA. This table holds about 180,000 clones, 85% to 90% found once. CDR1 and CDR2 (germline): MGHDK, SYGVNS. The V end lost 3 bases, the J end lost 4 bases, and 15 bases lay between the germline ends. CDR3 length: 15 residues. Seattle patients were enrolled during active infection and followed longitudinally. The chain couples TRBV25-1 to TRBJ2-5, with D tentatively TRBD2 (5 bases). The sample consisted of peripheral blood. The receptor was isolated from a woman aged 70-85 years with COVID-19, enrolled during active disease. The CDR3 DNA reads as TGTGCCAGCAGTGACCCAGCGAGGGATTCAGAGACCCAGTACTTC. Protein: CASSDPARDSETQYF.